This T cell receptor (beta chain) was retrieved from a study of T cells expressing NK-cell markers. Background on the study: HCMV serostatus: most of the eight sequenced donors positive, one negative. Study findings and constraints: Over 5 donors carried dominant NKG2C+ clonotypes that made up about 1.0-7.0% of their CD8+ T cells. For a few donors, these clonotypes were likewise the leading ones in the CD3+CD56-NKG2C+ fraction.

For this clonotype: Its antigen remains unidentified.

Making the TCR beta cDNA relied on 5'RACE template switching with UMIs. TCRdb reprocessed the 5' RACE reads and stores each CDR3 protein as one record, lacking DNA. The table for this sample gives about 260,000 distinct CDR3 sequences. The CDR3 is 14 amino acids. In germline, CDR1 is SEHNR, CDR2 FQNEAQ (reference sequence). The V call is TRBV7-9, the J call TRBJ2-5; checking the TCRdb D call of TRBD1 is not possible without DNA. The receptor's source is a woman between 18 and 70 years old in good health. The sample consisted of blood T cells: a sorted CD56 or NKG2C T cell subset, CD4+ or CD8+ T cells, or bulk PBMC T cells (not recorded which). The CDR3 protein is CASSTGGAGETQYF.